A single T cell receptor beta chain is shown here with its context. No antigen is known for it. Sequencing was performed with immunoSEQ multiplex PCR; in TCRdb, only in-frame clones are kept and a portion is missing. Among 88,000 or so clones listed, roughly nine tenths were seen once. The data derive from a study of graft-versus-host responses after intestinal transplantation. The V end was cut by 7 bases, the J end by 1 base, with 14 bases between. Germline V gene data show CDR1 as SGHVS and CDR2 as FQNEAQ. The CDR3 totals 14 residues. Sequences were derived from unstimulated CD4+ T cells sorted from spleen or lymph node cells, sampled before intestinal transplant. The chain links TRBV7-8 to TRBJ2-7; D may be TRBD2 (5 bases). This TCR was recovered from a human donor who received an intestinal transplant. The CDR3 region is CASMATSGSYEQYF. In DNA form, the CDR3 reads TGTGCCAGCATGGCGACGAGCGGTTCCTACGAGCAGTACTTC.